This is a list of T cell receptor beta chains from one sample in a study of T cells expressing NK-cell markers. Using the 5' RACE reads, TCRdb records one entry per CDR3 protein without DNA. Found here are about 160,000 distinct CDR3 sequences; the top ten clones hold 20% to 25%. Sequences were obtained from blood T cells: a sorted CD56 or NKG2C T cell subset, CD4+ or CD8+ T cells, or bulk PBMC T cells (not recorded which). All receptors come from a man aged 18 to 70 in good health. Each CDR3 is given with its conserved first and last residue.

J: TRBJ2-2; V: TRBV6-5; CDR3: CASSSSGGAPGELFF
J: TRBJ2-5; V: TRBV27; CDR3: CASSHRPEAETQYF
J: TRBJ2-1; V: TRBV6-5; CDR3: CASSWKLVSYNEQFF
J: TRBJ2-3; V: TRBV14; CDR3: CASSPDRAHTQYF
J: TRBJ2-7; V: TRBV23-1; CDR3: CASIASGSLNAILHEQYF
J: TRBJ2-1; V: TRBV7-3; CDR3: CASSPRGRHNEQFF
J: TRBJ1-1; V: TRBV12-3/TRBV12-4; CDR3: CASRETGGVPGAEAFF
J: TRBJ2-1; V: TRBV7-6; CDR3: CASSLVSVEVVSYNEQFF
J: TRBJ2-5; V: TRBV2; CDR3: CASRDVWGGQETQYF
J: TRBJ2-5; V: TRBV1; CDR3: CTSSQVPPGLAGGRWKTQYF
J: TRBJ1-6; V: TRBV11-1; CDR3: CASSPPGQGFSYNSPLHF
J: TRBJ1-2; V: TRBV9; CDR3: CASSARSGGVGSHTF
J: TRBJ2-3; V: TRBV20-1; CDR3: CSASPLAGGQDTQYF
J: TRBJ2-2; V: TRBV7-3; CDR3: CASSTTGEFNTGELFF
J: TRBJ1-1; V: TRBV13; CDR3: CASSLAGPNTEAFF
J: TRBJ2-7; V: TRBV7-9; CDR3: CASTAQYEQYF
J: TRBJ1-3; V: TRBV19; CDR3: CASSPGQRGNTIYF
J: TRBJ2-7; V: TRBV15; CDR3: CATSSPSSYEQYF
J: TRBJ1-2; V: TRBV12-3/TRBV12-4; CDR3: CASSLGVGTGVGYTF
J: TRBJ2-7; V: TRBV9; CDR3: CASSPVASAYEQYF
J: TRBJ2-1; V: TRBV27; CDR3: CASSLGAGGPFYEQFF
J: TRBJ1-6; V: TRBV4-1; CDR3: CASTASGGVGSPLHF
J: TRBJ1-2; V: TRBV12-3/TRBV12-4; CDR3: CASSGVGVSGYGYTF
J: TRBJ2-1; V: TRBV2; CDR3: CASSEARTSGISYNEQFF
J: TRBJ2-1; V: TRBV20-1; CDR3: CSASSRGMPNIPTHPYNEQFF
J: TRBJ1-1; V: TRBV20-1; CDR3: CSAPRTTEAFF
J: TRBJ1-3; V: TRBV10-3; CDR3: CAISESWMTSGNTIYF
J: TRBJ2-7; V: TRBV27; CDR3: CASSLYGTGSYEQYF
J: TRBJ2-5; V: TRBV12-5; CDR3: CASGHDPETQYF
J: TRBJ2-2; V: TRBV7-3; CDR3: CASSLKAGLAGVLGDTGELFF
J: TRBJ2-3; V: TRBV6-1; CDR3: CASSRQGPGDTQYF